The next 14 T cell receptor beta chains were all read from a single sample in a study of blood T cell repertoires in COVID-19. Repertoires were generated with immunoSEQ multiplex PCR, while TCRdb's copy carries only in-frame clones and drops some. This table holds over 200,000 clones, 75% to 85% found once. Sequencing input: PBMCs or T cells enriched from blood (not recorded which). These receptors came from a man between 40 and 49 years old who had recovered from COVID-19.

The CDR3 region has the DNA TGCAGCGTTGGGCGGGCGGTCAATCAGCCCCAGCATTTT. This sequence encodes CSVGRAVNQPQHF. V gene TRBV29-1 combines with J gene TRBJ1-5; D uncertain. CDR3 size: 13 residues. Germline V gene data show CDR1 as SQVTM and CDR2 as ANQGSEA. V was shortened by 4 bases and J by 3 bases, with 10 bases between the two germline ends.

This clone was counted only a few times. This same CDR3 is encoded by further DNA sequences in the sample. The chain uses TRBV6-5 and TRBJ1-1, with D tentatively TRBD1 (5 bases). The CDR3 consists of 13 residues. Germline values: CDR1 MNHEY, CDR2 SVGAGI. V was shortened by 6 bases and J by 1 base, with 9 bases between the two germline ends. This CDR3 is CASSRTGNTEAFF. The CDR3 nucleotides read TGTGCCAGCAGCAGAACAGGGAACACTGAAGCTTTCTTT.

As concerns this clone: Other DNA sequences within the sample encode an identical CDR3. The chain is built from TRBV5-6 and TRBJ1-5; 8 bases are a match to TRBD1. Losses at the gene ends were 4 bases for V and 7 bases for J; bases not matched to a gene: 4. Germline values: CDR1 SGHDT, CDR2 YYEEEE. The CDR3 has 13 amino acids. Written as DNA, the CDR3 is TGTGCCAGCAGCCCAGGGGGCAGACAGCCCCAGCATTTT. The encoded protein is CASSPGGRQPQHF.

The V and J genes are TRBV29-1 and TRBJ2-7; 7 bases line up with TRBD2. The V and J ends lost 6 bases and 2 bases, in that order; junction bases with no gene match: 22. Germline lookup yields CDR1 SQVTM and CDR2 ANQGSEA. There are 18 residues in the CDR3. DNA for the CDR3: TGCAGCGTACGACTCACCTCCCGGCGGGGGACTAACGCCTACGAGCAGTACTTC. Encoded protein: CSVRLTSRRGTNAYEQYF.

The chain carries TRBV14 and TRBJ2-7, with TRBD1 identical over 7 bases. The V and J ends lost 6 bases and 1 base, in that order; junction bases with no gene match: 0. CDR1 is SGHDN, CDR2 FVKESK, per germline. The CDR3 spans 12 residues. CDR3 nucleotides: TGTGCCAGCAGACAGGGGTCCTACGAGCAGTACTTC. This codes for CASRQGSYEQYF.

The rearrangement uses TRBV7-2 and TRBJ2-5; possible D gene TRBD2, 5 bases. V shed 4 bases and J shed 5 bases, with 14 bases lying between them. This CDR3 spans 14 amino acids. In germline, CDR1 is SGHTA, CDR2 FQGNSA. The CDR3 DNA reads TGTGCCAGCAGCTCTGATGGGCGGGTGGAGACCCAGTACTTC. Encoded protein: CASSSDGRVETQYF.

The chain recombines TRBV5-1 with TRBJ1-3; 10 bases fit TRBD1. This CDR3 is 16 amino acids long. Looked up from germline, CDR1 is SGHRS and CDR2 is YFSETQ. V shed 4 bases, J shed 0 bases, and the junction held 4 bases outside the gene matches. CDR3 nucleotide sequence: TGCGCCAGCAGCCAGACAGGGGGCCGCTCTGGAAACACCATATATTTT. It yields the protein CASSQTGGRSGNTIYF.

V and J are TRBV2 and TRBJ2-7; tentatively, D is TRBD1 (7 bases). Germline CDR1 is SNHLY and CDR2 is FYNNEI. The CDR3 is made up of 16 amino acids. V was trimmed by 10 bases and J by 2 bases, leaving 24 bases between them. Written as DNA, the CDR3 is TGTGCCACCGTCAGACTAGTAGGCAGGGGGACCTACGAGCAGTACTTC. Protein: CATVRLVGRGTYEQYF.

J is TRBJ1-2 and V is TRBV5-6, with D maybe TRBD1 (5 bases). The CDR3 has 15 amino acids. The V and J ends lost 5 bases and 4 bases respectively, with 18 bases between them. The germline V gene has CDR1 SGHDT and CDR2 YYEEEE. The CDR3 DNA reads as TGTGCCAGCAGTCGGGGGGTCAGCTCAAGCTATGGCTACACCTTC. Encoded protein: CASSRGVSSSYGYTF. Complete variable domain (other parts from reference TRBV5-6 and TRBJ1-2): DAGVTQSPTHLIKTRGQQVTLRCSPKSGHDTVSWYQQALGQGPQFIFQYYEEEERQRGNFPDRFSGHQFPNYSSELNVNALLLGDSALYLCASSRGVSSSYGYTFGSGTRLTVV.

The CDR3 DNA sequence: TGCAGCGGGACTAGCGGGATACAAGAGACCCAGTACTTC. As protein: CSGTSGIQETQYF. V usage is TRBV29-1 and J usage is TRBJ2-5; 12 bases fit TRBD2. The CDR3 totals 13 residues. Germline assignment: CDR1 SQVTM and CDR2 ANQGSEA. Trimming took 7 bases from V and 2 from J; bases not matched to a gene: 2.

The chain carries TRBV4-2 and TRBJ1-2; 11 nucleotides match TRBD1. The V and J ends lost 2 bases and 4 bases, in that order; junction bases with no gene match: 9. In germline, CDR1 is LGHNA, CDR2 YNFKEQ. The CDR3 spans 17 residues. CDR3 in amino acids: CASSQYRTGTGGYGYTF. Here the CDR3 DNA reads TGTGCCAGCAGCCAATACCGCACCGGGACAGGGGGCTATGGCTACACCTTC.

This clone was picked up one time. CDR3 sequence: CASSSRGSEAFF. CDR3 in DNA: TGTGCCAGCTCGTCTAGAGGTTCTGAAGCTTTCTTT. The chain is built from TRBV18 and TRBJ1-1, with D unclear. This CDR3 region has 12 residues. Per germline, CDR1 KGHSH and CDR2 LQKENI. V lost 6 bases and J 6 bases, leaving 11 bases between the germline ends.

V and J are TRBV5-8 and TRBJ2-7, with 7 positions matching TRBD1. Germline V gene sequence: CDR1 SGHTS, CDR2 YDEGEE. J was trimmed by 2 bases and V by 6 bases; bases with no gene match: 5. This CDR3 region has 13 residues. CDR3 coding DNA: TGTGCCAGCACCCCGGACAGGACCTACGAGCAGTACTTC. It specifies CASTPDRTYEQYF.

This chain connects TRBV18 to TRBJ1-1, with D possibly being TRBD1 (5 bases). Germline assignment: CDR1 KGHSH and CDR2 LQKENI. V gave up 3 bases and J gave up 1 base, with 9 bases separating them. This CDR3 comprises 14 residues. The CDR3 is CASSPQGQNTEAFF. CDR3 nucleotide sequence: TGTGCCAGCTCACCGCAAGGACAGAACACTGAAGCTTTCTTT.